This section outlines one TCR beta chain sequence together with its context. Antigen: not known. This record comes from a study of beta chain features in type 1 diabetes. This CDR3 spans 12 amino acids. Study-wide points: More deletions and fewer insertions at VDJ junctions were seen in type 1 diabetes patients. Moderate but significant shortening of TCRB CDR3s was recorded in all four CD4+ subsets from Type 1 diabetes patients.

Every isolated RNA sample was fully reverse transcribed, so sequencing captured expressed TCRB transcripts. An average about 3.6 million reads came from naive, central memory and regulatory T cell samples. Assay used: immunoSEQ multiplex PCR; TCRdb lists only in-frame clones, some missing. Counted here are 300,000 to 400,000 clones, 9.6% occurring once; the ten biggest clones make up about 0.6%. This clonotype was obtained from a man younger than 40 with type 1 diabetes. The sequenced sample consisted of central memory CD4+ T cells from blood. The chain carries TRBV21-1 and TRBJ1-5. TRBV21-1 is noted as a pseudogene. The CDR3 bases are TGTGCCAGCAGCAAAGGGTATCAGCCCCAGCATTTT. Translated, it gives CASSKGYQPQHF.